These 8 T cell receptor beta chains originate from one sample sequenced in a study of siplizumab effects on memory and regulatory T cells (dated by TCRdb to about 2019). The library was generated by the immunoSEQ multiplex PCR assay. The source is immuneACCESS, and TCRdb retained only in-frame sequences with V and J called. Part of the clones is not carried over; for the studies checked, unresolved V genes explain less than half of this, and the remainder is unexplained. This sample comprises tens of thousands of clones, around 95% of them detected only once. 0.031% of the sample comes from the top ten. The sequencing sample was made of naive CD4+ T cells sorted from blood. Explained via the paper, the cell subset or site label denotes: unstimulated naive T cells. These receptors were taken from a human donor in good health.

This sequence joins TRBV7-9 and TRBJ2-7, with 8 positions matching TRBD1. The V gene's germline CDR1 is SEHNR and CDR2 FQNEAQ (reference sequence). The CDR3 contains 14 residues. Trimming cost V 3 bases and J 7 bases; bases outside gene matches: 8. The CDR3 nucleotides are TGTGCCAGCAGCTTTCTTACAGGGGGGAGGGAGCAGTACTTC. Amino acids: CASSFLTGGREQYF.

The V call is TRBV18, the J call TRBJ1-6; D is ambiguous. The V gene's germline CDR1 is KGHSH and CDR2 LQKENI. With 5 bases removed from V and 7 bases from J, the gap between germline ends came to 18 bases. The CDR3 consists of 16 residues. As DNA, the CDR3 is TGTGCCAGCTCAAATTATTACGGGGTCGGGAATTCACCCCTCCACTTT. Amino acids: CASSNYYGVGNSPLHF.

This chain joins TRBV5-4 and TRBJ2-5, with unresolved D. The ends were cut back, 2 bases at V and 5 bases at J, with 4 bases in the middle. The CDR3 is made up of 11 amino acids. CDR1 is SGHNT, CDR2 YYREEE, per germline (reference sequence). CDR3 region: CASSFAETQYF. In nucleotides, the CDR3 is TGTGCCAGCAGCTTTGCCGAGACCCAGTACTTC.

Only a few counts were recorded for this clone. V and J are TRBV6-1 and TRBJ1-5; no clear D gene. Trimming pared 4 bases from V and 0 bases from J, leaving 1 base between. Germline lookup yields CDR1 MNHNS and CDR2 SASEGT. The CDR3 has 12 residues. The CDR3 is CASSASNQPQHF. Written as DNA, the CDR3 is TGTGCCAGCAGTGCTAGCAATCAGCCCCAGCATTTT.

The chain links TRBV19 to TRBJ1-1, with 7 bases that match TRBD1. The CDR3 consists of 16 residues. Germline V gene sequence: CDR1 LNHDA, CDR2 SQIVND (reference sequence). V shed 7 bases, J shed 1 base, and the junction held 12 bases outside the gene matches. The CDR3 DNA is TGTGCCAGTACCCGGTTCACGGGACAGCCGAACACTGAAGCTTTCTTT. Translated, it gives CASTRFTGQPNTEAFF.

J is TRBJ2-7 and V is TRBV10-3; D is uncertain. This CDR3 is 14 amino acids long. The germline V gene encodes CDR1 ENHRY and CDR2 SYGVKD. Trimming left V 4 bases short and J 0 bases short, with 10 bases between. The CDR3 sequence is CAISGDRLSYEQYF. CDR3 nucleotide sequence: TGTGCCATCAGTGGAGACCGTCTCTCCTACGAGCAGTACTTC.

The chain employs TRBV14 and TRBJ1-3; D uncertain. Germline V gene data show CDR1 as SGHDN and CDR2 as FVKESK. The CDR3 is 15 residues long. The V gene lost 2 bases and the J gene lost 1 base, with 9 bases spanning the gap. The CDR3 loop reads CASSQSAVSGNTIYF. The CDR3 nucleotides read TGTGCCAGCAGCCAATCCGCAGTATCTGGAAACACCATATATTTT.

V gene TRBV5-1 combines with J gene TRBJ2-5; the match to TRBD1 covers 9 bases. Looked up from germline, CDR1 is SGHRS and CDR2 is YFSETQ. V was clipped by 0 bases and J by 5 bases; unmatched bases: 5. CDR3 size: 15 residues. The CDR3 DNA reads as TGCGCCAGCAGCTTGGTGGGGGACAGGGCCGAGACCCAGTACTTC. Its translation is CASSLVGDRAETQYF.